Listed below are T cell receptor beta chains from one sample, sequenced in a study of T cells after yellow fever vaccination. Each CDR3 protein gets one entry after TCRdb re-called the 5' RACE reads with MiXCR. The sample includes roughly 500,000 distinct CDR3 sequences, over 15% seen only once; the top ten take 14%. The starting material was PBMCs, obtained 15 days after the yellow fever booster vaccination. The receptor source for this set is a man aged 25-45 years who received the YFV17D yellow fever vaccine. CDR3s include the opening cysteine and the closing phenylalanine or tryptophan. A D gene is named only where the DNA matches it firmly. Not all rows give a size; the values are once, few, many and, for expanded clones, a class.

J,D,size,V,DNA,CDR3
TRBJ2-4,.,.,TRBV7-2,TGTGCCAGCAGCGTGCAGGGGCCTAAAGTTGACCAAAACATTCAGTACTTC,CASSVQGPKVDQNIQYF
TRBJ2-7,TRBD2,few,TRBV6-1,TGTGCCAGCAGCAAGGGGACTAGCGGGTACGAGCAGTACTTC,CASSKGTSGYEQYF
TRBJ1-5,.,.,TRBV6-2/TRBV6-3,TGTGCCAGCAGTTCAGGGTTTCAGCCCCAGCATTTT,CASSSGFQPQHF
TRBJ2-1,TRBD2,.,TRBV6-1,TGTGCCAGCCGGCCCCGGACTAGCGTTCCCAATGAGCAGTTCTTC,CASRPRTSVPNEQFF
TRBJ1-4,.,.,TRBV14,TGTGCCAGCAGCCAATTCCGCAATGAAAAACTGTTTTTT,CASSQFRNEKLFF
TRBJ2-3,.,once,TRBV20-1,TGCAGTGCTAGAGAGAACCCGGGAGTGACAGATACGCAGTATTTT,CSARENPGVTDTQYF
TRBJ2-3,.,.,TRBV4-3,TGCGCCAGCAGCCAAGAGACAAGGGGGGGTACGCAGTATTTT,CASSQETRGGTQYF
TRBJ2-5,.,few,TRBV15,TGTGCCAGCAGCAGATCCTTAGACAGACAAGAGACCCAGTACTTC,CASSRSLDRQETQYF
TRBJ2-1,.,few,TRBV4-3,TGCGCCAGCAGCCAAGATCGGGGGCTAGCGGCCCCCTACAATGAGCAGTTCTTC,CASSQDRGLAAPYNEQFF
TRBJ2-2,.,few,TRBV9,TGTGCCAGCACCGTTTCGGGGCGGGGAAACACCGGGGAGCTGTTTTTT,CASTVSGRGNTGELFF
TRBJ2-7,.,few,TRBV20-1,TGCAGTGTTCAGGGCCGCCGAAACAGCCCCTACGAGCAGTACTTC,CSVQGRRNSPYEQYF
TRBJ2-2,TRBD2,.,TRBV20-1,TGCAGTGCTGCCGGGACTAGCGGGAGGGACACCGGGGAGCTGTTTTTT,CSAAGTSGRDTGELFF
TRBJ1-1,.,.,TRBV10-3,TGTGCCATCAGAAACAGGGTGCAAAATGAAGCTTTCTTT,CAIRNRVQNEAFF
TRBJ1-6,.,.,TRBV13,TGTGCCAGCAGCCCAGACAGCTCCTATAATTCACCCCTCCACTTT,CASSPDSSYNSPLHF
TRBJ2-1,TRBD2,.,TRBV18,TGTGCCAGCTCGATGACTAGCGCCGACAATGAGCAGTTCTTC,CASSMTSADNEQFF
TRBJ2-5,.,.,TRBV5-4,TGTGCCACCGCCGGGGGTCAGGAGACCCAGTACTTC,CATAGGQETQYF
TRBJ2-5,TRBD1,.,TRBV7-6,TGTGCCAGCAGCCAACCGGGACAGGAATTAGAGACCCAGTACTTC,CASSQPGQELETQYF
TRBJ2-7,TRBD2,.,TRBV15,TGTGCCACCAGCGGTAGACTAGCGGGCCTGTATGAGCAGTACTTC,CATSGRLAGLYEQYF
TRBJ2-7,.,.,TRBV9,TGTGCCAGCAGCCCCCGGGAGAGGGGAGAGCAGTACTTC,CASSPRERGEQYF
TRBJ2-2,.,.,TRBV12-3/TRBV12-4,TGTGCCAGCAGGGGGGGACGGAAAAACACCGGGGAGCTGTTTTTT,CASRGGRKNTGELFF
TRBJ2-3,.,.,TRBV5-1,TGCGCCAGCTTTAAAAACAGGCCAGAAGATACGCAGTATTTT,CASFKNRPEDTQYF
TRBJ1-1,.,.,TRBV6-1,TGTGCCAGCAGATTCCATGGAGACACTGAAGCTTTCTTT,CASRFHGDTEAFF
TRBJ2-1,TRBD2,few,TRBV5-1,TGCGCCAGCAGCTTGGGGACTAGTCCCCGCAATGAGCAGTTCTTC,CASSLGTSPRNEQFF
TRBJ2-2,.,.,TRBV6-5,TGTGCCACCACGGAATTCGGGGAGCTGTTTTTT,CATTEFGELFF
TRBJ1-2,.,few,TRBV29-1,TGCAGCGTGGAGGTTGGGGGCAACTATGGCTACACCTTC,CSVEVGGNYGYTF
TRBJ2-2,TRBD2,few,TRBV24-1,TGTGCCACCAGTGGGCAGGCGCTAGCGGGATACACCGGGGAGCTGTTTTTT,CATSGQALAGYTGELFF
TRBJ2-7,.,.,TRBV10-3,TGTGCCATCAGTGACCTAAACGAGCAGTACTTC,CAISDLNEQYF
TRBJ2-6,TRBD1,many,TRBV12-3/TRBV12-4,TGTGCCAGCACCCCCTGGGACAGGGCTTATTCTGGGGCCAACGTCCTGACTTTC,CASTPWDRAYSGANVLTF
TRBJ1-5,.,few,TRBV2,TGTGCCAGCAGGAAGGGCCGGCAGAACAATCAGCCCCAGCATTTT,CASRKGRQNNQPQHF
TRBJ2-2,.,few,TRBV12-3/TRBV12-4,TGTGCCAGCATTAGGGTAGCCCCGAACACCGGGGAGCTGTTTTTT,CASIRVAPNTGELFF
TRBJ1-2,.,few,TRBV2,TGTGCCAGCAGTCCCTCCCGGGGCTACACCTTC,CASSPSRGYTF
TRBJ2-7,TRBD2,.,TRBV5-1,TGCGCCAGCAGCTTGGAAGGGACTAGCGGATACGAGCAGTACTTC,CASSLEGTSGYEQYF
TRBJ2-7,TRBD2,.,TRBV11-2,TGTGCCAGCAGCGATTGGGTAGCGGGGGGAAACGAGCAGTACTTC,CASSDWVAGGNEQYF
TRBJ2-2,TRBD1,.,TRBV6-2/TRBV6-3,TGTGCCAGCAGGGGGACAGGGCGGCCCGGGGAGCTGTTTTTT,CASRGTGRPGELFF
TRBJ2-7,.,.,TRBV28,TGTGCCAGCAGTTTATCATATAGGGCTTACGAGCAGTACTTC,CASSLSYRAYEQYF
TRBJ1-3,.,.,TRBV12-3/TRBV12-4,TGTGCCGGTGCGCGCCGGGGTTACGGAAACACCATATATTTT,CAGARRGYGNTIYF
TRBJ2-5,.,few,TRBV6-2/TRBV6-3,TGTGCCAGCCGTGTGGGACGACAAGAGACCCAGTACTTC,CASRVGRQETQYF
TRBJ2-6,.,.,TRBV12-3/TRBV12-4,TGTGCCAGCAACCCGGACGGGCAGGGCTCTGGGGCCAACGTCCTGACTTTC,CASNPDGQGSGANVLTF
TRBJ2-1,TRBD2,.,TRBV4-3,TGCGCCAGCAGCCAAGGTGGGGCTAGCGGGAGTCGCTCCTACAATGAGCAGTTCTTC,CASSQGGASGSRSYNEQFF
TRBJ2-3,.,few,TRBV3-1,TGTGCCAGCAGCCAAGAGCGAACTAGCACAGATACGCAGTATTTT,CASSQERTSTDTQYF
TRBJ2-1,TRBD2,few,TRBV11-1,TGTGCCAGCAGCTTATCGCCGGGACTAGCGGGAGACCGCGCCAATGAGCAGTTCTTC,CASSLSPGLAGDRANEQFF
TRBJ2-1,TRBD2,.,TRBV7-2,TGTGCCAGCAGCCCGGGACTAGCGGGGGGTCGGGATGAGCAGTTCTTC,CASSPGLAGGRDEQFF
TRBJ2-7,.,.,TRBV9,TGTGCCAGCAGTGAGGGATCCGGGCCTCGGAGCTCCTACGAGCAGTACTTC,CASSEGSGPRSSYEQYF
TRBJ2-1,.,.,TRBV7-3,TGTGCCAGCAGCCGATCTCTGGGAAGTCGGGGTGAGCAGTTCTTC,CASSRSLGSRGEQFF
TRBJ2-3,.,.,TRBV27,TGTGCCAGCAGAACCCTTCCAGATACGCAGTATTTT,CASRTLPDTQYF
TRBJ2-5,.,few,TRBV7-2,TGTGCCAGCAGCTTAAACTTAGAGACCCAGTACTTC,CASSLNLETQYF
TRBJ2-4,.,few,TRBV4-2,TGTGCCAGCAGCCAAGAGGGGCTACTAGCCAAAAACATTCAGTACTTC,CASSQEGLLAKNIQYF
TRBJ1-5,.,few,TRBV12-5,TGTGCTAGTGGTTTGGTACAGATGGATACTTTCGACAATCAGCCCCAGCATTTT,CASGLVQMDTFDNQPQHF
TRBJ2-1,.,.,TRBV19,TGTGCCAGTAGTATTTGGAGAGATGAGCAGTTCTTC,CASSIWRDEQFF
TRBJ2-3,TRBD2,.,TRBV12-3/TRBV12-4,TGTGCCAGCAGTCTCGGGGTAGCGGGATACACAGATACGCAGTATTTT,CASSLGVAGYTDTQYF
TRBJ2-1,TRBD2,.,TRBV6-1,TGTGCCAGCAGACTCCTAAGCGGGAGGGCCGACAATGAGCAGTTCTTC,CASRLLSGRADNEQFF
TRBJ2-5,.,many,TRBV5-5,TGTGCCAGCAGCTTTGGAGTGGAGACCCAGTACTTC,CASSFGVETQYF
TRBJ2-6,TRBD2,.,TRBV29-1,TGCAGCGTTCCCGCTTCGCCCCACGTCGGGGGGAGGGCCAACGTCCTGACTTTC,CSVPASPHVGGRANVLTF
TRBJ2-7,TRBD2,few,TRBV20-1,TGCAGTGCTAGAACTCTAGCGGGAGGGGATAAAACCTACGAGCAGTACTTC,CSARTLAGGDKTYEQYF
TRBJ1-6,.,.,TRBV6-5,TGTGCCAGCAGTTACATCCCGTTTACGGCCAATTCGAATTCACCCCTCCACTTT,CASSYIPFTANSNSPLHF
TRBJ2-7,.,few,TRBV12-3/TRBV12-4,TGTGCCAGCAGTTTTAGGGGCGGGGCCCGCGAGCAGTACTTC,CASSFRGGAREQYF
TRBJ2-1,.,few,TRBV30,TGTGCCTGGAGTGGCCCATCAAACAATGAGCAGTTCTTC,CAWSGPSNNEQFF
TRBJ2-7,.,few,TRBV10-3,TGTGCCATCAGTGAGCGAGGGCCCTCCTACGAGCAGTACTTC,CAISERGPSYEQYF
TRBJ2-2,.,few,TRBV19,TGTGCCAGTAGCCAATTTGGAGAGAGAACCGGGGAGCTGTTTTTT,CASSQFGERTGELFF
TRBJ2-3,.,many,TRBV7-9,TGTGCCAGCATGGGCGGAAGCACAGATACGCAGTATTTT,CASMGGSTDTQYF